Reported below is one T cell receptor beta chain. Antigen: not known. The sample carries other DNA sequences with the same CDR3. The CDR3 spans 13 residues. The germline V gene encodes CDR1 SGHTA and CDR2 FQGNSA. Trimming took 4 bases from V and 2 from J, leaving 7 bases between them. The data were obtained in a study of beta chain features in type 1 diabetes. Each sorted fraction was over 95% pure. Study-wide results and caveats: The study found moderately but significantly shorter TCRB CDR3s in all four CD4+ subsets of Type 1 diabetes patients.

Expressed TCRB transcripts were sequenced, since all the RNA that had been isolated was reverse transcribed. Repertoires were generated with immunoSEQ multiplex PCR, while TCRdb's copy carries only in-frame clones and drops some. The sample lists roughly 250,000 clones; 68% were seen once. The rearrangement links TRBV7-2 to TRBJ2-3; D is ambiguous. The TCR originated in a man aged 30 to 39 in good health. The specimen was naive CD4+ T cells from blood. The CDR3 coding sequence is TGTGCCAGCAGCTCGCCAAACACAGATACGCAGTATTTT. It is translated as CASSSPNTDTQYF.